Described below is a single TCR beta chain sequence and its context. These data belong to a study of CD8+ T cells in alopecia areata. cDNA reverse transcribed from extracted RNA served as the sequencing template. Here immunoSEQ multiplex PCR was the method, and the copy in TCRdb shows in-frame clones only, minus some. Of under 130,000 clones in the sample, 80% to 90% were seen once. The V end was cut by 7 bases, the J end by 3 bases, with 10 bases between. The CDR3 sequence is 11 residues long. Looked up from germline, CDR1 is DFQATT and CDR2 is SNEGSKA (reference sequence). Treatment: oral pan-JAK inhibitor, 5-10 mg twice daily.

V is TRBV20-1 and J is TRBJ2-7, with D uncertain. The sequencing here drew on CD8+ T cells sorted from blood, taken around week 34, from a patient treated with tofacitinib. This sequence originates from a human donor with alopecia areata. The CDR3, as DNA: TGCAGTGGTAACAAAAACTACGAGCAGTACTTC. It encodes CSGNKNYEQYF.